The present TCR beta chain was sequenced within a study of long-term antiretroviral therapy in people with HIV (dated by TCRdb to 2022 to 2024). Background for the entire study: Collection of the earliest samples took place about a decade ahead of the 2015 WHO recommendation for immediate ART, at a time when ART was typically delayed until CD4 counts fell. A retrospective serial study tested whether ART initiation and durable HIV suppression were associated with changes in peripheral blood TRB repertoire composition and diversity. From 30 adults with confirmed HIV infection, the cohort provided 192 cryopreserved PBMC samples, gathered serially across a mean of approximately six years (range 1-12). Of the roughly 30 participants with HIV, ten to eleven were female. No cross-contamination during QIAcube processing turned up in test extractions that ran a monoclonal T-cell line alongside about 35 polyclonal samples. The paper as a whole reports these results and caveats: Expanded TRB clones identified before ART initiation dominated the repertoire at all time points, although this dominance fluctuated and declined in many PLHIV after ART. Inferences about post-ART repertoire changes are limited because no data were available on ART adherence, viral resistance or therapy changes. Because cell numbers in pre-ART samples were limited, unsorted PBMC were profiled instead of sorted CD4+ and CD8+ T cells. CDR3 length ranges in HIV repertoires were narrower than in controls, and network structure suggested an antigen-experienced repertoire with only a slight naive shift after ART. The samples were dated from about 2004 to 2018, and the ART regimens that were used may be less effective than current ART regimens. Owing to limited PBMC availability, only the TCR beta chain was sequenced, without alpha chain pairing. ART initiation was associated with a significant increase in TRB diversity, but diversity stayed significantly below transplant donor controls even after long-term ART.

The CDR3 sequence holds 18 residues, the cysteine and phenylalanine included. Of all the DNA, just the CDR3 is kept, 54 bases in frame from base 1. Between the V and J ends, shortened by 0 bases and 7 bases respectively, the junction contains 22 bases. CDR1 LNHDA and CDR2 SQIVND are derived from the germline V gene (reference sequence). To note about this clone: Its antigen has not been determined. No base-level quality is on record; no much larger clone is a single base apart.

Sequencing of the TRB variable region was done with the immunoSEQ hsTCRB v3.0 assay at survey level resolution. The targeted TRB sequencing depth was roughly 40,000-55,000 T-cell genomes per sample. Pooled TRB libraries were sequenced on an Illumina MiSeq with a v3 150-cycle kit. Concerning the study's data processing: Repertoire analysis was performed in R inside a reproducible Nextflow workflow that covered QC, data transformation and analysis. LymphoSeq2, an R package for exploring AIRR-Seq data, was used to implement custom analyses. A handful of samples that produced fewer than 5000 total TRB sequences were removed, so 200 or so HIV repertoires were analyzed. Among the approximately 200 retained HIV repertoires, 55 to 65 were collected before ART initiation and 120 to 140 were collected after ART initiation. Repertoires were downsampled to 5000 TRB nucleotide sequences, with summary statistics averaged over 100 downsampling iterations. TRB sequences were retained for analysis only if CDR3 regions of at least seven amino acids were present. Two measures captured diversity: a Shannon entropy-derived clonality score and the Gini coefficient. In the repertoire networks, any two of the top 5000 CDR3 amino acid sequences were connected whenever the two sequences differed by an edit distance of one. Antigen specificity groups and MHC restriction were predicted for TRB CDR3 amino acid sequences with GLIPH2. To flag known associations with CMV, EBV, HIV or tissue antigens, CDR3 amino acid sequences were compared against VDJdb and McPAS-TCR. Pre-ART, post-ART and control groups were compared with Wilcoxon signed-rank tests and Holm-Bonferroni correction. TCRdb holds this immuneACCESS table with in-frame rearrangements only. Some clones are missing; in checked studies, unresolved V genes explain under half, and the rest has no known cause. V, J and clone size are those of that table, while D and trimming were read from the DNA. Here the sample has about 18,000 clones; roughly 73% occur a single time. Approximately 8.6% of the sample is in the top ten clones.

Participants were included only if at least one PBMC sample before ART initiation and at least two post-ART samples were available. Every participant with HIV received treatment in the United States of America. Before DNA extraction, cryopreserved samples of roughly 0.85-11 million PBMC were thawed and then washed. At the time of the earliest PBMC sample for each participant with HIV, ages ranged from roughly 23 to 55 years. Per participant, PBMC samples came from 1-4 timepoints prior to ART initiation and 2-8 timepoints following ART initiation, for a median of 7 samples. For every participant, serial HIV viral load, CD4+ T-cell count, ART history and demographic data were obtained. Genomic DNA was extracted from unsorted PBMC with a Qiagen kit on a QIAcube, with processing performed in batches of 12 samples.

The origin of this receptor is a woman aged 40-49 years with HIV. The chain uses TRBV19 and TRBJ2-1, with the D segment identity uncertain. The sample in question was unsorted PBMCs, obtained at the start of antiretroviral therapy, before treatment. The sequenced DNA: TGTGCCAGTAGTATAGATAGCCGGAATAACCCCCTCCGGAATGAGCAGTTCTTC. Translated, this is CASSIDSRNNPLRNEQFF.